What follows are 12 T cell receptor beta chains derived from one specimen sequenced in a study of blood T cell repertoires in COVID-19. TCRdb's table, derived via immunoSEQ multiplex PCR, lists solely in-frame clones and lacks some. The sample holds nearly 350,000 clones; roughly 86% are singletons and the top ten take around 7.9%. Material: peripheral blood. These receptors were taken from a woman in her seventies with COVID-19, enrolled during active disease.

V and J are TRBV6-5 and TRBJ1-1, with D possibly matching TRBD1 (5 bases). Per germline, CDR1 MNHEY and CDR2 SVGAGI. There are 13 residues in the CDR3. Trimming shortened V by 6 bases and J by 0 bases, and 8 bases separated the two germline ends. The CDR3 DNA follows: TGTGCCAGCAGACAGGATATGAACACTGAAGCTTTCTTT. Residues: CASRQDMNTEAFF.

This clone appeared once. The V gene is TRBV19, the J gene TRBJ1-5; D is uncertain. The CDR3 spans 19 residues. V was pared by 3 bases and J by 7 bases, with 28 bases between. Looked up from germline, CDR1 is LNHDA and CDR2 is SQIVND (reference sequence). The CDR3 nucleotides are TGTGCCAGTAGTATCAAGCATTGGCCTCGAATGAAGAGCGGCCAGCCCCAGCATTTT. The encoded protein is CASSIKHWPRMKSGQPQHF.

In its sample, this clone was seen once. This chain connects TRBV6-5 to TRBJ1-1; tentatively, D is TRBD1 (6 bases). Germline CDR1 and CDR2: MNHEY and SVGAGI. V was clipped by 2 bases and J by 8 bases, with 18 bases between them. The CDR3 consists of 15 residues. The CDR3 spells CASSYPQGIQREAFF. In DNA form, the CDR3 reads TGTGCCAGCAGTTACCCACAGGGAATTCAGCGGGAAGCTTTCTTT.

This chain connects TRBV7-9 to TRBJ1-3; D remains ambiguous. Trimming cost V 4 bases and J 0 bases, with 4 bases left between them. The germline V gene has CDR1 SEHNR and CDR2 FQNEAQ (reference sequence). The CDR3 sequence is 13 residues long. CDR3 nucleotides: TGTGCCAGCAGCTGGCCCTCTGGAAACACCATATATTTT. This sequence encodes CASSWPSGNTIYF.

The rearrangement links TRBV4-3 to TRBJ2-2, with 7 bases that match TRBD1. The CDR3 loop spans 17 amino acids. Trimming removed 1 base from V and 4 bases from J; junction bases left unmatched: 9. CDR1 LGHNA and CDR2 YSLEER come from the germline V gene. This CDR3 is CASSQVGAGGFTGELFF. The CDR3, as DNA: TGCGCCAGCAGCCAAGTCGGGGCAGGGGGATTCACCGGGGAGCTGTTTTTT.

The rearrangement uses TRBV14 and TRBJ1-2; 7 bases are shared with TRBD1. Germline V gene sequence: CDR1 SGHDN, CDR2 FVKESK. V gave up 3 bases and J gave up 2 bases; unmatched junction bases: 0. This CDR3 has 13 amino acids. The CDR3 DNA is TGTGCCAGCAGCCAGGGACAGAACTATGGCTACACCTTC. This sequence encodes CASSQGQNYGYTF.

This chain joins TRBV2 and TRBJ1-4, with 9 bases that match TRBD1. CDR1 and CDR2 (germline): SNHLY, FYNNEI. This CDR3 spans 15 amino acids. V lost 9 bases, J lost 5 bases, and 10 bases stayed unmatched. CDR3 amino acids: CASIPAGTGNEKLFF. CDR3 nucleotide sequence: TGTGCCAGTATTCCAGCCGGGACAGGGAATGAAAAACTGTTTTTT.

This rearrangement joins TRBV6-5 to TRBJ2-3, with 13 bases aligning to TRBD2. CDR3 length: 15 amino acids. The germline gives CDR1 MNHEY, CDR2 SVGAGI. V lost 5 bases and J lost 7; bases outside the gene matches: 6. CDR3 region: CASSPRTSGGYTQYF. The CDR3 bases are TGTGCCAGCAGTCCCCGGACTAGCGGGGGCTATACGCAGTATTTT.

V is TRBV19 and J is TRBJ1-2; 8 bases line up with TRBD1. Germline lookup yields CDR1 LNHDA and CDR2 SQIVND (reference sequence). The CDR3 contains 13 residues. J lost 8 bases, V lost 9 bases, and 11 bases had no gene match. CDR3: CASLRQGANGYTF. The CDR3 DNA follows: TGTGCCAGCCTCAGGCAGGGGGCGAACGGCTACACCTTC.

This clone was recorded a few times. V and J are TRBV27 and TRBJ1-2; 8 nucleotides agree with TRBD1. The CDR3 consists of 13 residues. The junction had 6 bases not matched to a gene; V was cut back by 4 bases and J by 8 bases. Germline CDR1 and CDR2: MNHEY and SMNVEV (reference sequence). The CDR3 sequence: CASSSQGASGYTF. The CDR3 region has the DNA TGTGCCAGCAGTTCCCAGGGGGCGAGCGGCTACACCTTC.

The chain employs TRBV30 and TRBJ1-6; 12 bases map to TRBD1. The CDR3 extends over 17 amino acids. V trimming: 7 bases; J trimming: 9 bases; junction bases outside the gene matches: 16. CDR1 is GTSNPN and CDR2 is SVGIG in the germline V gene (reference sequence). The DNA for the CDR3 is TGTGCCTCCATCGGGACAGGGGGCAAGGGGTTTGGTTCACCCCTCCACTTT. Encoded protein: CASIGTGGKGFGSPLHF.

This clone has just one count. The chain uses TRBV13 and TRBJ2-1; 9 nucleotides align to TRBD1. CDR1 and CDR2 from the germline V gene are PRHDT and FYEKMQ (reference sequence). Trimming at V came to 5 bases and at J to 8 bases, leaving 10 bases not matched to a gene. The CDR3 sequence is 15 residues long. The CDR3 region has the DNA TGTGCCAGCAGCCTGGGACAGGGAAGAAGGGATGAGCAGTTCTTC. This gives the protein CASSLGQGRRDEQFF. The full variable domain, with the rest looked up from reference TRBV13 and TRBJ2-1, is AAGVIQSPRHLIKEKRETATLKCYPIPRHDTVYWYQQGPGQDPQFLISFYEKMQSDKGSIPDRFSAQQFSDYHSELNMSSLELGDSALYFCASSLGQGRRDEQFFGPGTRLTVL.